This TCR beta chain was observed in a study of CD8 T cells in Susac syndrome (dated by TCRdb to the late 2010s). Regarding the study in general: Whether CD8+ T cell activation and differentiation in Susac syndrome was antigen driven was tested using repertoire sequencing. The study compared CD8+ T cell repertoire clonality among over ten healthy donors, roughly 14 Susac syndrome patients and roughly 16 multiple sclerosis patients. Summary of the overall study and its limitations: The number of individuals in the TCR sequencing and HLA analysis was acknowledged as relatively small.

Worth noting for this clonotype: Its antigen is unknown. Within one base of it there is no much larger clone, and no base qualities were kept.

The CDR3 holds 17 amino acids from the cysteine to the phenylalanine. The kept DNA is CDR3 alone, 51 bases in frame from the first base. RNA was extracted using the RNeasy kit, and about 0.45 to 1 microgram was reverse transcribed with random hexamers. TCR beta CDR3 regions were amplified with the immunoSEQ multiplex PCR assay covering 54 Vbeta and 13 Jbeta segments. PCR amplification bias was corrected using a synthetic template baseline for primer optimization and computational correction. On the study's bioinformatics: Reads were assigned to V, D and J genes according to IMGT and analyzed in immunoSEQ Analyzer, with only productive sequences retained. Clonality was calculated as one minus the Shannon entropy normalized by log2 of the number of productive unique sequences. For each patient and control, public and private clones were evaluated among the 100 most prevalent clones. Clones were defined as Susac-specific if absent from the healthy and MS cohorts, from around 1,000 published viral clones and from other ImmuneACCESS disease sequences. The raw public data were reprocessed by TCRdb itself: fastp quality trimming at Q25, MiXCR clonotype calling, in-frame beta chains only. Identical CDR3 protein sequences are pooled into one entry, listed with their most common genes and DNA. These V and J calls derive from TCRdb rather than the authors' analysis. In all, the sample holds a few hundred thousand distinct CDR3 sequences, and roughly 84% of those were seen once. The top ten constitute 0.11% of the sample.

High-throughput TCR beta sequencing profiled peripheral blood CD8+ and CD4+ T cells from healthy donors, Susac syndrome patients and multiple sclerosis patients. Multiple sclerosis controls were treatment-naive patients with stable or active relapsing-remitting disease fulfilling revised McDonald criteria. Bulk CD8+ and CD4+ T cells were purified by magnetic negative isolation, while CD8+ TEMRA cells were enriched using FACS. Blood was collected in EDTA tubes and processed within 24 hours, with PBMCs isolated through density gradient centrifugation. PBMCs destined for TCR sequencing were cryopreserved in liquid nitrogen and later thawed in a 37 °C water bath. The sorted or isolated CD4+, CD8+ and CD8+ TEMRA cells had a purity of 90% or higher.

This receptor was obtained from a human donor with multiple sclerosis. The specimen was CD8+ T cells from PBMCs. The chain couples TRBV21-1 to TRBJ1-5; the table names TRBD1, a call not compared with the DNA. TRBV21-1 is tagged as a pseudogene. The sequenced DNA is TGTGCCAGCAACCTAGGGGGACAGGAAAGAAGCAATCAGCCCCAGCATTTT. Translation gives CASNLGGQERSNQPQHF.